The entry below gives a single TCR beta chain sequence along with its context. No antigen is known for it. Trimming left V 6 bases short and J 5 bases short, with 13 bases between. The CDR3 is 12 residues long. CDR1 is SQVTM, CDR2 ANQGSEA, per germline. This sample is part of a study of T cell repertoires in cytomegalovirus infection. Overall study context: The public TCR beta signatures pointed to both CMV infection and matching HLA type.

Each CDR3 protein is one row after TCRdb ran MiXCR on the reads. This sample has 700,000 to 850,000 distinct CDR3 sequences, with approximately 32% found just once. The V and J genes are TRBV29-1 and TRBJ1-2; no reliable D call. This specimen was cultured CD8+ T cells from PBMCs, taken from culture after CMV antigen stimulation. This clonotype was sampled from a human donor in good health (CMV status not recorded). Some clones in this sample may be carry-over from other donors' samples. CDR3 sequence reads: CSVSDWEYGYTF. The CDR3 nucleotides are TGCAGCGTCTCTGACTGGGAGTATGGCTACACCTTC.